The rows below give T cell receptor beta chains drawn from one sample of a study of CXCR3-negative and CXCR3-positive naive CD8 T cells. TCRdb re-called the 5' RACE reads and catalogs CDR3 proteins one per entry, DNA excluded. The sample includes approximately 140,000 distinct CDR3 sequences. The specimen sequenced was naive CXCR3+ CD8+ T cells from blood. The receptor set was obtained from a human donor in good health. Some clones in this sample may be carry-over from other donors' samples. Each CDR3 is given with its conserved first and last residue.

CDR3aa: CSVETMNTEAFF
j_gene: TRBJ1-1
v_gene: TRBV29-1

CDR3aa: CAWDELAGTEAFF
j_gene: TRBJ1-1
v_gene: TRBV30

CDR3aa: CASSWVTDTIYF
j_gene: TRBJ1-3
v_gene: TRBV5-6

CDR3aa: CASSQDRGSDIQYF
j_gene: TRBJ2-4
v_gene: TRBV4-3

CDR3aa: CASSPTNGTLSYEQYF
j_gene: TRBJ2-7
v_gene: TRBV23-1

CDR3aa: CASRIAGGGEQFF
j_gene: TRBJ2-1
v_gene: TRBV4-2

CDR3aa: CASSPGGGPGDTQYF
j_gene: TRBJ2-3
v_gene: TRBV12-3/TRBV12-4

CDR3aa: CAWIQKMAGYTF
j_gene: TRBJ1-2
v_gene: TRBV30

CDR3aa: CASSEYFGNEQFF
j_gene: TRBJ2-1
v_gene: TRBV25-1

CDR3aa: CASRATANEQFF
j_gene: TRBJ2-1
v_gene: TRBV2

CDR3aa: CASSPRDRENTEAFF
j_gene: TRBJ1-1
v_gene: TRBV7-9

CDR3aa: CASSKRGHRSGNTIYF
j_gene: TRBJ1-3
v_gene: TRBV21-1

CDR3aa: CASRVISSYNEQFF
j_gene: TRBJ2-1
v_gene: TRBV12-3/TRBV12-4